These 22 T cell receptor beta chains share one sample of origin, sequenced in a study of T cells in Graves' hyperthyroidism and ophthalmopathy. Researchers amplified the TCR beta CDR3 regions from RNA transcripts. The HTBI primer set drove a first-round RT-PCR of the TCR CDR3. TCRdb recomputed calls from the multiplex PCR reads with MiXCR, one row per CDR3 protein. The data hold about 590,000 distinct CDR3 sequences, with about 15% observed a single time. Sequenced sample: blood. The receptor source for this set is a woman in her twenties or thirties with Graves' hyperthyroidism.

Of note for this clonotype: Relative to the germline gene, one junction end is altered; a read error may explain this. The rearrangement joins TRBV5-1 to TRBJ2-1; TRBD2 might be the D (7 bases). The length of the CDR3 is 14 residues. CDR1 SGHRS and CDR2 YFSETQ come from the germline V gene. The CDR3 spells CASSLPGGYSEQFF. The CDR3, as DNA: TGCGCCAGCAGCCTGCCGGGGGGCTACAGTGAGCAGTTCTTC.

This clonotype appeared many times. The V call is TRBV20-1, the J call TRBJ2-4; perhaps TRBD2 as D (6 bases). The CDR3 is made up of 13 amino acids. The V end lost 3 bases, the J end lost 6 bases, and 12 bases lay between the germline ends. Germline-derived CDR1 and CDR2 are DFQATT and SNEGSKA (reference sequence). CDR3 sequence reads: CSASGAGRNIQYF. The CDR3 DNA sequence: TGCAGTGCTAGTGGGGCGGGAAGAAACATTCAGTACTTC.

Details on this clonotype: This may be a read error: a much more frequent sequence differs by one nucleotide. The rearrangement uses TRBV30 and TRBJ2-5; D uncertain. The CDR3 extends over 13 amino acids. CDR1 is GTSNPN, CDR2 SVGIG, per germline (reference sequence). Trimming cost V 0 bases and J 2 bases, with 7 bases left between them. The CDR3 reads CAWSVAVQETQYF. The DNA for the CDR3 is TGTGCCTGGAGTGTTGCGGTACAAGAGACCCAGTACTTC.

This clonotype was found a few times. The chain links TRBV27 to TRBJ2-1, with 8 bases that match TRBD2. With the DNA end fitting TRBJ2-7 better, the J assignment may be wrong. The CDR3 is made up of 15 amino acids. From germline, CDR1 is MNHEY and CDR2 SMNVEV (reference sequence). CDR3 bases: TGTGCCAGCAGTTTAGGGGCGGGAGGCGGGAATGAGCAGTACTTC. Its protein product is CASSLGAGGGNEQYF.

This chain connects TRBV20-1 to TRBJ2-5; D gene unclear. The germline V and J ends were trimmed by 8 bases and 5 bases, with 21 bases remaining between them. This CDR3 is built from 14 residues. The V gene's germline CDR1 is DFQATT and CDR2 SNEGSKA (reference sequence). The CDR3 sequence is CSHYQGNSLETQYF. As DNA, the CDR3 is TGCAGTCATTACCAAGGGAACTCCCTGGAGACCCAGTACTTC.

The V gene is TRBV19, the J gene TRBJ2-1, with D unclear. The J call is uncertain, as TRBJ2-7 better fits the DNA end. Germline V lookup: CDR1 LNHDA, CDR2 SQIVND (reference sequence). The CDR3 runs to 11 residues. The DNA for the CDR3 is TGTGCCAGTATAGCCAACAATGAGCAGTACTTC. This translates into CASIANNEQYF.

This clonotype occurred many times. J is TRBJ2-3 and V is TRBV7-9, with 12 bases identical to TRBD2. The length of the CDR3 is 21 residues. Losses at the gene ends were 5 bases for V and 2 bases for J; bases not matched to a gene: 20. Germline lookup yields CDR1 SEHNR and CDR2 FQNEAQ (reference sequence). The CDR3 DNA follows: TGTGCCAGCAGCCTAAATAGTGTGTGGCTAGCGGGAGGGATCACCACAGATACGCAGTATTTT. This encodes CASSLNSVWLAGGITTDTQYF.

This clonotype has at least ten counts. V and J are TRBV12-3 or TRBV12-4 and TRBJ2-3, with 11 bases matching TRBD1. The CDR3 has 20 residues. J lost 0 bases, V lost 2 bases, and 13 bases had no gene match. In nucleotides, the CDR3 is TGTGCCAGCAGTTTACCCCCTCCCCGGACAGGGGGCGTTAGCACAGATACGCAGTATTTT. This translates into CASSLPPPRTGGVSTDTQYF.

In its sample, this clonotype was seen a few times. The rearrangement joins TRBV9 to TRBJ2-1; TRBD2 matches 10 bases. The V gene's germline CDR1 is SGDLS and CDR2 YYNGEE. The V gene end was trimmed by 2 bases and the J gene end by 4 bases; junction bases not matched to a gene: 9. This CDR3 has 17 residues. The CDR3 loop is CASSVGTSGRAYNEQFF. DNA of the CDR3: TGTGCCAGCAGCGTGGGGACGAGCGGGAGGGCTTACAATGAGCAGTTCTTC.

Concerning this clonotype: With a much larger clone just one base away, this may be a read error. This sequence joins TRBV12-5 and TRBJ2-1, with 11 bases identical to TRBD2. Germline V CDR1 and CDR2: LGHNT, FRNRAP. V lost 5 bases to trimming and J lost 5 bases; unmatched junction nucleotides: 11. CDR3 length: 17 residues. The CDR3 sequence: CASGRTGTSGFNNEQFF. For the CDR3, the DNA is TGTGCTAGTGGTAGAACCGGGACTAGCGGCTTCAACAATGAGCAGTTCTTC.

This clonotype has ten or more counts. The rearrangement uses TRBV29-1 and TRBJ2-1; D might be TRBD1 (5 bases). The CDR3 is made up of 14 amino acids. Trimming shortened V by 3 bases and J by 4 bases, and 13 bases separated the two germline ends. The germline CDR1 and CDR2 sequences are SQVTM and ANQGSEA. The CDR3 reads CSVETVPMYNEQFF. CDR3 sequence (DNA): TGCAGCGTTGAGACAGTCCCGATGTACAATGAGCAGTTCTTC.

The chain uses TRBV24-1 and TRBJ2-1, with a weak D call TRBD1 (6 bases). Germline V CDR1 and CDR2: KGHDR, SFDVKD. Trimming took 8 bases from V and 9 from J, leaving 16 bases between them. This CDR3 spans 13 amino acids. The CDR3 nucleotides read TGTGCCACCATGAGGGGGTCAACGGGTGAGCAGTTCTTC. It yields the protein CATMRGSTGEQFF.

The rearrangement joins TRBV2 to TRBJ2-4; 13 bases are shared with TRBD2. V was clipped by 4 bases and J by 2 bases; unmatched bases: 17. The V gene's germline CDR1 is SNHLY and CDR2 FYNNEI. This CDR3 comprises 21 residues. CDR3 DNA: TGTGCCAGCAGTGGCTTCGGGGTTGGACTAGCGGGAGTAACGACCAAAAACATTCAGTACTTC. Protein: CASSGFGVGLAGVTTKNIQYF.

This clonotype was counted ten times or more. The J gene is TRBJ1-5, the V gene TRBV15; perhaps TRBD1 as D (6 bases). The CDR3 is 16 amino acids. Germline loops: CDR1 LNHNV, CDR2 YYDKDF (reference sequence). V lost 0 bases and J 2 bases, leaving 11 bases between the germline ends. The CDR3 DNA sequence: TGTGCCACCAGCAGAGACAGGGGAACGGGCAATCAGCCCCAGCATTTT. Translated: CATSRDRGTGNQPQHF.

The V call is TRBV5-1, the J call TRBJ2-1; D remains unclear. CDR1 is SGHRS, CDR2 YFSETQ, per germline. The CDR3 spans 12 residues. V lost 6 bases to trimming and J lost 10 bases, with 14 bases between them. CDR3: CASNKGMEEQFF. The CDR3 region has the DNA TGCGCCAGCAACAAGGGAATGGAAGAGCAGTTCTTC.

CDR3 in amino acids: CASSFGTKSGELFF. Here the CDR3 DNA reads TGTGCCAGCAGCTTCGGGACTAAATCCGGGGAGCTGTTTTTT. J is TRBJ2-2 and V is TRBV7-9; 7 bases map to TRBD2. V dropped 3 bases and J dropped 6; count of bases not matched to a gene: 4. The CDR3 length is 14 residues. CDR1 is SEHNR and CDR2 is FQNEAQ in the germline V gene (reference sequence).

The chain links TRBV9 to TRBJ1-1, with TRBD1 identical over 8 bases. In germline, CDR1 is SGDLS, CDR2 YYNGEE. The CDR3 loop spans 14 amino acids. The trim removed 4 bases at V and 6 bases at J, leaving 8 bases unmatched. Written as DNA, the CDR3 is TGTGCCAGCAGCCAGGACAGGGAGGTGCCTGAAGCTTTCTTT. This sequence encodes CASSQDREVPEAFF.

There are a few counts of this clonotype. V is TRBV27 and J is TRBJ2-2; the D gene is possibly TRBD2 (6 bases). The CDR3 sequence is 14 residues long. Between the trimmed V and J ends, which lost 3 bases and 6 bases, there was a span of 11 bases. CDR1 MNHEY and CDR2 SMNVEV come from the germline V gene (reference sequence). Here the CDR3 DNA reads TGTGCCAGCAGTTTTGCGGGGAGGCCCGGGGAGCTGTTTTTT. Protein sequence: CASSFAGRPGELFF.

This clonotype showed up many times. The CDR3 spells CASSQLRVNTEAFF. In DNA form, the CDR3 reads TGTGCCAGCTCACAGCTAAGGGTTAACACTGAAGCTTTCTTT. The chain links TRBV18 to TRBJ1-1, with unresolved D. The CDR3 loop spans 14 amino acids. V was trimmed by 4 bases and J by 2 bases, leaving 11 bases between them. Per germline, CDR1 KGHSH and CDR2 LQKENI.

This clonotype showed up just once. A much larger clonotype is one base distant, so this may be a read error. The J gene is TRBJ2-1, the V gene TRBV7-9, with D perhaps matching TRBD2 (6 bases). The germline CDR1 and CDR2 sequences are SEHNR and FQNEAQ (reference sequence). The CDR3 sequence is 14 residues long. The CDR3: CAGSSKGLAIEQFF. For the CDR3, the DNA is TGTGCCGGCAGCTCAAAGGGGCTAGCGATCGAGCAGTTCTTC.

J is TRBJ2-1 and V is TRBV10-1, with 14 positions matching TRBD2. Germline V gene lookup returns CDR1 WNHNN and CDR2 SYGVQD (reference sequence). V lost 5 bases, J lost 8 bases, and 11 bases stayed unmatched. This CDR3 is 17 amino acids long. CDR3 nucleotides: TGCGCCAGCAGTCGTAAGGGACTAGCGGGAGACACGGATGAGCAGTTCTTC. This gives the protein CASSRKGLAGDTDEQFF.

The table lists this clonotype with many counts. This sequence joins TRBV7-2 and TRBJ1-2, with D possibly being TRBD1 (6 bases). With 2 bases removed from V and 6 bases from J, the gap between germline ends came to 13 bases. The CDR3 totals 14 residues. Per germline, CDR1 SGHTA and CDR2 FQGNSA. CDR3: CASSLTRGADGYTF. The CDR3 nucleotides read TGTGCCAGCAGCTTAACACGGGGGGCGGATGGCTACACCTTC.